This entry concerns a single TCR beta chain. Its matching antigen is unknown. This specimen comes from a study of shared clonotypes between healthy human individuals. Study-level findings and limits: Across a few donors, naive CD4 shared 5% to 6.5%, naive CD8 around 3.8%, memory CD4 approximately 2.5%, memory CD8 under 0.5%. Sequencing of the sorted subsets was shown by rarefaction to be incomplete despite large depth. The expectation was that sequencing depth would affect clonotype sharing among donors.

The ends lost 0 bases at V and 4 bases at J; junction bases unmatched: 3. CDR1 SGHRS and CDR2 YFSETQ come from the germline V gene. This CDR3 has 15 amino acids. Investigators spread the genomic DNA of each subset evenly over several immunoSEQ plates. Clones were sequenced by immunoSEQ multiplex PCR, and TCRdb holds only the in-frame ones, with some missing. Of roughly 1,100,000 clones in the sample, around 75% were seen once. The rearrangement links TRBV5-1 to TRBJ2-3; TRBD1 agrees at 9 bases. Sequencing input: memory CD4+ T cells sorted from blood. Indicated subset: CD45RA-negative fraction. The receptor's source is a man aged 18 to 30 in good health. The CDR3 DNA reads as TGCGCCAGCAGCTTGGCGGGACAGGGCGCAGATACGCAGTATTTT. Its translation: CASSLAGQGADTQYF. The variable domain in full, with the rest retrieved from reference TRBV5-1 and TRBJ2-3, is KAGVTQTPRYLIKTRGQQVTLSCSPISGHRSVSWYQQTPGQGLQFLFEYFSETQRNKGNFPGRFSGRQFSNSRSEMNVSTLELGDSALYLCASSLAGQGADTQYFGPGTRLTVL.